The next 23 T cell receptor beta chains were all read from a single sample in a study of blood T cells in healthy people across ages. Next came a second PCR, run for about 7 to 12 cycles, which used a sample-barcoded 5' primer along with a J-beta primer mix. TCRdb reanalysed the 5' RACE reads using MiXCR and keeps one entry per CDR3 protein. The data contain about 640,000 distinct CDR3 sequences, less than 45% of them singletons. Material for sequencing was blood. Receptors were obtained from an elderly man in good health.

This sequence joins TRBV11-1 and TRBJ2-3; TRBD2 matches at 10 bases. V lost 5 bases, J lost 2 bases, and 7 bases stayed unmatched. Germline CDR1 is SGHAT and CDR2 is FQDESV (reference sequence). The CDR3 has 16 residues. As DNA, the CDR3 is TGTGCCAGCAGCATCGGACTAGCGGTAAACACAGATACGCAGTATTTT. It yields the protein CASSIGLAVNTDTQYF.

The chain links TRBV6-2 or TRBV6-3 to TRBJ1-2; D perhaps matches TRBD1 (6 bases). Trimming pared 8 bases from V and 0 bases from J, leaving 19 bases between. CDR1 is MNHEY and CDR2 is SVGEGT in the germline V gene. This CDR3 is built from 16 residues. Here the CDR3 reads CASFTHRDTSNYGYTF. In nucleotides, the CDR3 is TGTGCCAGCTTTACCCACCGGGACACCTCTAACTATGGCTACACCTTC.

The chain employs TRBV6-2 or TRBV6-3 and TRBJ2-2, with TRBD2 identical over 15 bases. The junction had 4 bases not matched to a gene; V was cut back by 4 bases and J by 4 bases. This CDR3 contains 17 residues. Per the germline V gene, CDR1 is MNHEY and CDR2 is SVGEGT. CDR3 protein: CASSFGLAGGPTGELFF. The CDR3 DNA reads as TGTGCCAGCAGTTTTGGACTAGCGGGGGGGCCCACCGGGGAGCTGTTTTTT.

V usage is TRBV5-4 and J usage is TRBJ2-2, with TRBD2 identical over 8 bases. The CDR3 totals 16 residues. V dropped 2 bases and J dropped 0; count of bases not matched to a gene: 3. Germline loops: CDR1 SGHNT, CDR2 YYREEE (reference sequence). The CDR3 sequence: CASSFRGGTNTGELFF. The DNA for the CDR3 is TGTGCCAGCAGCTTTCGCGGGGGGACGAACACCGGGGAGCTGTTTTTT.

This clonotype was seen more than once but under ten times. The junction differs from germline at one of its ends, possibly a read error. The gene calls are TRBV11-2 and TRBJ2-3; weak D call: TRBD1 (5 bases). Germline lookup yields CDR1 SGHAT and CDR2 FQNNGV. There are 15 residues in the CDR3. In DNA form, the CDR3 reads TGTGGCAGCAGCCCTCGACAGCTGAGTACAGATACGCAGTATTTT. This gives the protein CGSSPRQLSTDTQYF.

This chain joins TRBV5-1 and TRBJ2-7; tentatively, D is TRBD1 (6 bases). The V gene lost 1 base and the J gene lost 2 bases, with 13 bases spanning the gap. The CDR3 runs to 15 residues. Germline V gives CDR1 SGHRS, CDR2 YFSETQ. This CDR3 is CASSLFPRGTYEQYF. DNA for the CDR3: TGCGCCAGCAGCTTGTTCCCCAGGGGAACCTACGAGCAGTACTTC.

This clonotype was detected many times. V usage is TRBV7-2 and J usage is TRBJ2-6; 7 nucleotides line up with TRBD1. Germline values: CDR1 SGHTA, CDR2 FQGNSA. The CDR3 has 17 residues. V was pared by 4 bases and J by 2 bases, with 8 bases of the junction left unmatched. CDR3 DNA: TGTGCCAGCAGCTCCGCTCCCCAGGGGGCTGGGGCCAACGTCCTGACTTTC. Translated: CASSSAPQGAGANVLTF.

This clonotype has more than one count but fewer than ten. V usage is TRBV10-3 and J usage is TRBJ2-1, with 7 bases lining up with TRBD1. The CDR3 is 15 residues long. The J segment lost 7 bases and the V segment lost 4 bases, leaving 10 bases of the junction unmatched. Per germline, CDR1 ENHRY and CDR2 SYGVKD. The CDR3 region has the DNA TGTGCCATCAGTGCAAAGAACAGGGGAGAGAATGAGCAGTTCTTC. Protein: CAISAKNRGENEQFF.

The rearrangement links TRBV21-1 to TRBJ2-3. TRBV21-1 corresponds to a pseudogene. The CDR3 loop spans 11 amino acids. The CDR3 spells CASNIKLTQYF. CDR3 DNA sequence: TGTGCCAGCAACATTAAACTGACGCAGTATTTT.

The chain recombines TRBV6-2 or TRBV6-3 with TRBJ2-2, with no clear D. The CDR3 totals 14 residues. CDR1 and CDR2 from the germline V gene are MNHEY and SVGEGT. The germline V and J ends were trimmed by 2 bases and 1 base, with 5 bases remaining between them. CDR3 coding DNA: TGTGCCAGCAGTTACCTGATGAACACCGGGGAGCTGTTTTTT. Its protein product is CASSYLMNTGELFF.

In its sample, this clonotype was seen a few times. The genes are TRBV28 and TRBJ2-3, with 11 bases aligning to TRBD2. The V gene end was trimmed by 7 bases and the J gene end by 6 bases; junction bases not matched to a gene: 9. Germline CDR1 and CDR2: MDHEN and SYDVKM. The CDR3 spans 15 residues. CDR3 sequence (DNA): TGTGCCAGCACCATTAGCGGGAGGGTCGGTGATACGCAGTATTTT. Protein sequence: CASTISGRVGDTQYF.

The chain employs TRBV7-9 and TRBJ1-4, with 9 bases aligning to TRBD1. Germline V CDR1 and CDR2: SEHNR, FQNEAQ (reference sequence). This CDR3 has 14 residues. V gave up 4 bases and J gave up 7 bases; unmatched junction bases: 4. CDR3 residues: CASSYGTGFEKLFF. In nucleotides, the CDR3 is TGTGCCAGCAGCTACGGGACAGGGTTTGAAAAACTGTTTTTT.

In nucleotides, the CDR3 is TGCAGTGCTAGAGATCGAGCAGTCGTCTATGGCTACACCTTC. Translation gives CSARDRAVVYGYTF. The rearrangement uses TRBV20-1 and TRBJ1-2; no firm D call. Trimming left V 0 bases short and J 4 bases short, with 12 bases between. There are 14 residues in the CDR3. The germline gives CDR1 DFQATT, CDR2 SNEGSKA (reference sequence).

This clonotype was seen a handful of times. This CDR3 reads CASSHRGVNAGANVLTF. The CDR3 nucleotides read TGTGCCAGCAGCCACCGTGGGGTTAACGCTGGGGCCAACGTCCTGACTTTC. The rearrangement uses TRBV3-1 and TRBJ2-6, with no clear D. CDR1 is LGHDT, CDR2 YNNKEL, per germline (reference sequence). The V and J ends lost 3 bases and 2 bases respectively, with 14 bases between them. CDR3 length: 17 amino acids.

The table lists this clonotype with many counts. The chain links TRBV3-1 to TRBJ2-2; D is uncertain. The germline CDR1 and CDR2 sequences are LGHDT and YNNKEL (reference sequence). This CDR3 has 11 residues. V was trimmed by 4 bases and J by 7 bases, leaving 4 bases between them. This CDR3 is CASSRGGELFF. The CDR3 region has the DNA TGTGCCAGCAGCCGTGGCGGGGAGCTGTTTTTT.

Ten or more counts support this clonotype. The chain combines TRBV4-1 with TRBJ2-5; D is undetermined. V lost 2 bases and J lost 5, with 9 bases in between. The CDR3 sequence is 13 residues long. CDR1 MGHRA and CDR2 YSYEKL come from the germline V gene. DNA for the CDR3: TGCGCCAGCAGCCAATGGCGTATGGAGACCCAGTACTTC. It encodes CASSQWRMETQYF.

The table lists this clonotype with a few counts. V is TRBV6-2 or TRBV6-3 and J is TRBJ2-7; D is undetermined. The germline gives CDR1 MNHEY, CDR2 SVGEGT. Between the trimmed V and J ends, which lost 2 bases and 3 bases, there was a span of 8 bases. The CDR3 is 13 residues long. CDR3 DNA sequence: TGTGCCAGCAGTTACACATCGGTCTACGAGCAGTACTTC. Amino acid sequence: CASSYTSVYEQYF.

This clonotype was counted between two and nine times. The genes are TRBV20-1 and TRBJ2-1; 8 positions agree with TRBD2. The CDR3 has 17 amino acids. CDR1 and CDR2 from the germline V gene are DFQATT and SNEGSKA (reference sequence). The J segment lost 5 bases and the V segment lost 0 bases, leaving 12 bases of the junction unmatched. The CDR3 loop is CSARDQPSGYGHNEQFF. In DNA, the CDR3 is TGCAGTGCTAGAGATCAGCCTAGCGGGTATGGGCACAATGAGCAGTTCTTC.

The chain combines TRBV6-2 or TRBV6-3 with TRBJ2-1; TRBD2 matches 7 bases. The V gene end was trimmed by 6 bases and the J gene end by 9 bases; junction bases not matched to a gene: 5. The CDR3 extends over 12 amino acids. Germline V gene data show CDR1 as MNHEY and CDR2 as SVGEGT. CDR3 in DNA: TGTGCCAGCAGCCGTGGGACTATTGAGCAGTTCTTC. Translation: CASSRGTIEQFF.

This sequence joins TRBV7-2 and TRBJ2-5; 7 bases are shared with TRBD2. CDR3 length: 14 residues. V was clipped by 5 bases and J by 3 bases; unmatched bases: 6. Germline V gene data show CDR1 as SGHTA and CDR2 as FQGNSA. The CDR3 nucleotides are TGTGCCAGCAGCCGGAGCGGGGTTGAAGAGACCCAGTACTTC. Its protein product is CASSRSGVEETQYF.

This clonotype was counted between two and nine times. The genes are TRBV3-1 and TRBJ2-7; D is undetermined. The CDR3 is made up of 13 amino acids. Germline values: CDR1 LGHDT, CDR2 YNNKEL (reference sequence). Trimming took 5 bases from V and 4 from J, leaving 12 bases between them. The CDR3 DNA is TGTGCCAGCAGCGATAATGTAGGGTACGAGCAGTACTTC. It is translated as CASSDNVGYEQYF.

Concerning this clonotype: A much larger clone lies a single base off, so this may be a read error. The J gene is TRBJ2-2, the V gene TRBV11-1, with unresolved D. The CDR3 sequence is 16 residues long. Germline V lookup: CDR1 SGHAT, CDR2 FQDESV (reference sequence). CDR3 bases: TGTGCCAGCAGCTTAGGTCGGCAGGCGAACGCCGGGGAGCTGTTTTTT. Amino acids: CASSLGRQANAGELFF.

This clonotype was detected once. The rearrangement joins TRBV7-3 to TRBJ1-1; 7 positions agree with TRBD1. The CDR3 contains 14 residues. The V and J ends lost 1 base and 6 bases, in that order; junction bases with no gene match: 5. Germline assignment: CDR1 SGHTA and CDR2 FQGTGA. CDR3 amino acids: CASSLNEGAAEAFF. DNA of the CDR3: TGTGCCAGCAGCTTAAACGAGGGGGCGGCTGAAGCTTTCTTT.